Shown below are 9 T cell receptor beta chains from a single sample sequenced in a study of vaccination effects on CD4 cells after COVID-19. These TCRs are of unknown antigen specificity. Having been cultured for 9 to 11 days, the cells underwent CD4+ T cell isolation. All study participants received two doses of BNT162b2 or mRNA-1273 vaccine. Produced via immunoSEQ multiplex PCR; TCRdb's table is partial and in-frame only. The sample has around 46,000 clones; around 70% are singletons. The source was CD4+ T cells from PBMCs cultured without peptide, collected after COVID-19 vaccination. The receptors originated from a human donor who received a COVID-19 vaccine.

The sample holds a few counts of this clone. CDR3 coding DNA: TGTGCCAGCACCCGACAGGGGATGAAGGAGACCCAGTACTTC. Translating gives CASTRQGMKETQYF. The rearrangement links TRBV6-5 to TRBJ2-5, with 8 bases matching TRBD1. The CDR3 is made up of 14 amino acids. Germline loops: CDR1 MNHEY, CDR2 SVGAGI. V trimming: 7 bases; J trimming: 5 bases; junction bases outside the gene matches: 9.

The chain recombines TRBV27 with TRBJ1-2; 8 bases match TRBD1. From germline, CDR1 is MNHEY and CDR2 SMNVEV (reference sequence). The CDR3 runs to 14 residues. V shed 5 bases and J 8 bases; nucleotides not matched to a gene: 10. This CDR3 is CASSQQGALGGYTF. CDR3 nucleotide sequence: TGTGCCAGCAGTCAGCAGGGGGCCCTCGGCGGCTACACCTTC.

This rearrangement joins TRBV5-1 to TRBJ2-7; 9 nucleotides line up with TRBD2. V was pared by 0 bases and J by 2 bases, with 3 bases of the junction left unmatched. Germline V CDR1 and CDR2: SGHRS, YFSETQ. This CDR3 spans 15 amino acids. In DNA, the CDR3 is TGCGCCAGCAGCTTGGGCAGCGGGGGGACCTACGAGCAGTACTTC. This encodes CASSLGSGGTYEQYF.

V usage is TRBV27 and J usage is TRBJ1-2; TRBD1 agrees at 10 bases. The junction had 3 bases not matched to a gene; V was cut back by 6 bases and J by 5 bases. The CDR3 runs 13 residues. Germline V gives CDR1 MNHEY, CDR2 SMNVEV (reference sequence). This chain's CDR3 is CASRTGGKYGYTF. The DNA for the CDR3 is TGTGCCAGCAGGACAGGGGGCAAGTATGGCTACACCTTC.

The rearrangement joins TRBV4-1 to TRBJ2-2; D ambiguous. The CDR3 runs 15 residues. From germline, CDR1 is MGHRA and CDR2 YSYEKL. The V and J ends lost 2 bases and 5 bases respectively, with 12 bases between them. For the CDR3, the DNA is TGCGCCAGCAGCCAAAGTGGCAGAATTACCGGGGAGCTGTTTTTT. Translated, it gives CASSQSGRITGELFF.

The CDR3 DNA reads TGTGCCAGCAGCTTGGGGTCTGGCTCTGGAAACACCATATATTTT. This sequence encodes CASSLGSGSGNTIYF. The rearrangement uses TRBV5-4 and TRBJ1-3, with D uncertain. Looked up from germline, CDR1 is SGHNT and CDR2 is YYREEE (reference sequence). This CDR3 spans 15 amino acids. Trimming shortened V by 0 bases and J by 0 bases, and 7 bases separated the two germline ends.

The rearrangement links TRBV13 to TRBJ1-2; TRBD1 agrees at 8 bases. CDR1 PRHDT and CDR2 FYEKMQ come from the germline V gene (reference sequence). The CDR3 consists of 15 residues. V dropped 0 bases and J dropped 3; count of bases not matched to a gene: 3. The CDR3 bases are TGTGCCAGCAGCTTAGGCCAGGGGGCCTACTATGGCTACACCTTC. This encodes CASSLGQGAYYGYTF.

The chain uses TRBV5-4 and TRBJ2-1; weak D call: TRBD1 (6 bases). The CDR3 totals 12 residues. Germline-derived CDR1 and CDR2 are SGHNT and YYREEE (reference sequence). Trimming removed 3 bases at V and 9 bases at J, with 10 bases between. The CDR3 coding sequence is TGTGCCAGCAGCTACAGGGTTAGTGAGCAGTTCTTC. This sequence encodes CASSYRVSEQFF.

The chain couples TRBV9 to TRBJ1-2; D gene ambiguous. This CDR3 has 12 residues. Germline CDR1 reads SGDLS; CDR2 reads YYNGEE. Deletions cut 3 bases from V and 6 bases from J, with 9 bases between. The CDR3 reads CASSGGVHGYTF. The CDR3 nucleotides read TGTGCCAGCAGCGGCGGGGTCCATGGCTACACCTTC.